This T cell receptor beta chain appears in the sequencing data of a study of identical twins. V lost 0 bases to trimming and J lost 8 bases, with 9 bases between them. Germline CDR1 is SGHRS and CDR2 is YFSETQ. The CDR3 contains 13 residues. With respect to this clonotype: The antigen remains undetermined.

The study, taken as a whole, reports: Alpha sequences that were out-of-frame and twin-shared showed an excess of low generation probability. Recombination models fit unrelated individuals' TCR alpha sharing but underestimated twins'.

One entry per CDR3 protein, called by TCRdb with MiXCR from the 5' RACE reads. This repertoire shows hundreds of thousands of distinct CDR3 sequences, 6% to 6.5% found once; its top ten account for 1.5% to 2%. The chain is built from TRBV5-1 and TRBJ2-1; D not resolved. The sequence came from a man aged 18 to 30 in good health. The sample consisted of naive T cells sorted from blood. The chain's CDR3 is CASSLADGYEQFF. The DNA of the CDR3 is TGCGCCAGCAGCTTGGCGGACGGATATGAGCAGTTCTTC.